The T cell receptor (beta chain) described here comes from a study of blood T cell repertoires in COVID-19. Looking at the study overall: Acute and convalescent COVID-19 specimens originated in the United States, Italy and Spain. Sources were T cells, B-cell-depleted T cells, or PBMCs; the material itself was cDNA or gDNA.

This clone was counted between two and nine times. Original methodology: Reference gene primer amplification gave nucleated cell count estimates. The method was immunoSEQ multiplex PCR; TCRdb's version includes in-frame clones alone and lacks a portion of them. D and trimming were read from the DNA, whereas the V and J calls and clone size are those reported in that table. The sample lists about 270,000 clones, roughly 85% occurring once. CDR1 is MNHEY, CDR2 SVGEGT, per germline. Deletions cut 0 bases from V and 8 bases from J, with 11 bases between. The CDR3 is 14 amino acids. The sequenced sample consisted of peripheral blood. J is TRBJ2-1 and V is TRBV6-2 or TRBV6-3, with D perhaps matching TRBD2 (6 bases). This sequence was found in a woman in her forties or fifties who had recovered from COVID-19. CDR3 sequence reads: CASSYSSGRHEQFF. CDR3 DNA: TGTGCCAGCAGTTACTCCTCTGGGAGGCATGAGCAGTTCTTC.